Listed below are T cell receptor beta chains from one sample, sequenced in a study of cytomegalovirus exposure and HLA in healthy donors. The assay was immunoSEQ multiplex PCR, and TCRdb's table has in-frame clones only and misses some. The sample consists of about 170,000 clones, roughly 80% of them appearing once. Sequencing used PBMCs. These receptors all stem from a female donor in good health and CMV-seronegative. Both conserved end residues are part of each CDR3. The D gene is left open where the match is weak. Clone size, where shown, is once, few, many, or a class for clones that have expanded.

NA | TRBD2 | TRBJ2-3 | TRBV7-3 | CASSQAGAPDTQYF | TGTGCCAGCAGCCAAGCGGGGGCCCCGGATACGCAGTATTTT
few | NA | TRBJ1-1 | TRBV6-1 | CASISFLGGGTEAFF | TGTGCCAGCATCTCTTTTTTGGGGGGAGGCACTGAAGCTTTCTTT
NA | NA | TRBJ1-5 | TRBV7-2 | CASSPQGNQPQHF | TGTGCCAGCAGCCCACAGGGAAATCAGCCCCAGCATTTT
NA | NA | TRBJ1-5 | TRBV6-5 | CASSYSSRGSNQPQHF | TGTGCCAGCAGTTACTCAAGTAGGGGGAGCAATCAGCCCCAGCATTTT
NA | NA | TRBJ2-2 | TRBV5-1 | CASSRTRRANTGELFF | TGCGCCAGCAGTCGCACGCGCAGGGCGAACACCGGGGAGCTGTTTTTT
NA | NA | TRBJ1-4 | TRBV28 | CATHQTAGEKLFF | TGTGCCACCCATCAAACCGCCGGTGAAAAACTGTTTTTT
NA | NA | TRBJ1-4 | TRBV21-1 | CASSRCPGGEKLFF | TGTGCCAGCAGCAGGTGCCCAGGGGGCGAAAAACTGTTTTTT
NA | NA | TRBJ2-3 | TRBV7-2 | CASSLVIGTDTQYF | TGTGCCAGCAGCTTAGTTATCGGCACAGATACGCAGTATTTT
NA | TRBD1 | TRBJ2-1 | TRBV7-9 | CASSPRDSQRDEQFF | TGTGCCAGCAGCCCAAGGGACAGCCAGAGAGATGAGCAGTTCTTC
NA | NA | TRBJ2-1 | TRBV2 | CASRERDTLNEQFF | TGTGCCAGCAGGGAACGGGATACTCTCAATGAGCAGTTCTTC
NA | NA | TRBJ2-1 | TRBV27 | CASSLLPTADNEQFF | TGTGCCAGCAGTTTACTCCCCACAGCGGACAATGAGCAGTTCTTC
NA | TRBD2 | TRBJ2-2 | TRBV9 | CASSLGTSGRGGTGELFF | TGTGCCAGCAGCCTTGGGACTAGCGGGAGGGGTGGCACCGGGGAGCTGTTTTTT
NA | NA | TRBJ2-2 | TRBV27 | CASSLSGGPNTGELFF | TGTGCCAGCAGTTTATCGGGGGGTCCGAACACCGGGGAGCTGTTTTTT
NA | NA | TRBJ1-5 | TRBV5-1 | CASSLAWASGSNQPQHF | TGCGCCAGCAGCTTGGCGTGGGCAAGTGGGAGCAATCAGCCCCAGCATTTT
NA | TRBD1 | TRBJ2-2 | TRBV6-6 | CASSYRQGSYTGELFF | TGTGCCAGCAGTTACCGACAGGGGTCTTACACCGGGGAGCTGTTTTTT
NA | NA | TRBJ2-1 | TRBV7-6 | CASSPGGAGAYNEQFF | TGTGCCAGCAGCCCCGGGGGAGCGGGCGCCTACAATGAGCAGTTCTTC
few | NA | TRBJ1-1 | TRBV5-6 | CASSPGRYTEAFF | TGTGCCAGCAGCCCCGGGAGGTACACTGAAGCTTTCTTT
NA | TRBD1 | TRBJ1-2 | TRBV5-1 | CASSLDGQGRSYTF | TGCGCCAGCAGCTTGGACGGACAGGGTAGGAGCTACACCTTC
few | TRBD1 | TRBJ2-5 | TRBV5-4 | CASSPTGGTQTQYF | TGTGCCAGCAGTCCGACAGGGGGCACGCAGACCCAGTACTTC
NA | TRBD2 | TRBJ2-2 | TRBV11-2 | CASRGGVTGELFF | TGTGCCAGTCGCGGGGGGGTCACCGGGGAGCTGTTTTTT
NA | NA | TRBJ2-7 | TRBV9 | CASSAHPTGAYEQYF | TGTGCCAGCAGCGCACACCCCACAGGCGCCTACGAGCAGTACTTC
NA | TRBD1 | TRBJ1-1 | TRBV30 | CAGQVNTEAFF | TGTGCCGGACAGGTTAACACTGAAGCTTTCTTT